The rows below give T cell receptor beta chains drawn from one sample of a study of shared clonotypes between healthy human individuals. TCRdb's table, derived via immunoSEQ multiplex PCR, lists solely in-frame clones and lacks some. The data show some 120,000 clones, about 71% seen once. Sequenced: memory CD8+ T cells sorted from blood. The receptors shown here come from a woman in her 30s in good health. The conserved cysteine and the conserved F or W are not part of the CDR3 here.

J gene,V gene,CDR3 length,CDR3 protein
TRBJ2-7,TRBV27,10,ASSFGVGEQY
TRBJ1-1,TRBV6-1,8,ARGQPEAF
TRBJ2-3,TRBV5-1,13,ASSQRTSDTDTQY
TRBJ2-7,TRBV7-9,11,ATSVLSPYEQY
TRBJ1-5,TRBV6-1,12,ASSEGEGGQPQH
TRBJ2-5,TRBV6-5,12,ASSSAGEYETQY
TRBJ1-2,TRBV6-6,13,ASSYSRGGADGYT
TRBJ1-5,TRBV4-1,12,ASSPSRGNQPQH
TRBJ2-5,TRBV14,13,ASSQEWTAKETQY
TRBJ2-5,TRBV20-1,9,SAPACETQY
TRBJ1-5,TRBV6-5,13,ASRPLLGNNQPQH
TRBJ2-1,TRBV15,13,ATSRDRGGVDEQF
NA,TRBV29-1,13,SVWTSGSPGYEQY
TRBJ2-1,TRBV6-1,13,ASSLAGGQYNEQF
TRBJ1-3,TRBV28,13,ASNPSRGAGNTIY
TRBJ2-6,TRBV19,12,ASRSQSRANVLT
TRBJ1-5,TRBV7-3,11,ASSGRKHQPQH